This TCR beta chain originates from a study of post-analysis software for immune sequencing data. Trimming took 6 bases from V and 7 from J; bases not matched to a gene: 11. The CDR3 loop spans 15 amino acids. Points from the study as a whole: TRBV segments more frequent in patients than in controls numbered roughly 5 and included TRBV5-6, TRBV5-1 and TRBV20-1.

This clonotype was detected a few times. The antigen remains undetermined. Unique-molecular-identifier-tagged TCR beta cDNA libraries were used. Via MiXCR, TCRdb re-called the PCR reads, giving one row per CDR3 protein. The sample holds more than 350,000 distinct CDR3 sequences, roughly 38% seen once. The sequenced sample was blood. The chain combines TRBV12-3 or TRBV12-4 with TRBJ2-1, with TRBD2 matching 8 bases. This receptor was identified in a girl aged 2 to 10 with multiple sclerosis. CDR3 in amino acids: CASSPWTSSVNEQFF. CDR3 bases: TGTGCCAGCAGCCCTTGGACTAGCTCTGTGAATGAGCAGTTCTTC.